This T cell receptor (beta chain) is drawn from a study of T cell changes during pregnancy in multiple sclerosis. The CDR3 length is 18 residues. Trimming pared 6 bases from V and 5 bases from J, leaving 23 bases between. Per germline, CDR1 LGHNT and CDR2 FRNRAP. The table came from immunoSEQ multiplex PCR; TCRdb's copy has only in-frame clones and leaves some out. The sample includes 40,000 to 60,000 clones, 92% seen only once; the top ten take 0.99%. V is TRBV12-5 and J is TRBJ1-6, with D possibly TRBD1 on 5 matching bases. This specimen was peripheral blood, taken after pregnancy. This clonotype was sampled from a female donor with multiple sclerosis, enrolled in a pregnancy study. The CDR3 is CASGKRQGNPMDNSPLHF. The CDR3, as DNA: TGTGCTAGTGGCAAACGGCAGGGAAATCCGATGGATAATTCACCCCTCCACTTT.